What follows are 5 T cell receptor beta chains derived from one specimen sequenced in a study of Ad26.COV2.S vaccination and SARS-CoV-2 variants. Treatment in this sample: 15 to 20 received Ad26.COV2.S at low or high dose, single or two shots; 5 received placebo; per-sample allocation not given. Sampling took place 63 days after the first vaccine or placebo injection. The protocol was immunoSEQ multiplex PCR, while the TCRdb copy is restricted to in-frame clones and leaves out a portion. The data show approximately 400,000 clones, with roughly 80% seen just once and roughly 7.4% held by the top ten. Material: peripheral blood, obtained in a trial of Ad26.COV2.S vaccine versus placebo. The source is a person aged 18-65 years who received the Ad26.COV2.S COVID-19 vaccine or a placebo.

V and J are TRBV29-1 and TRBJ2-5; D is perhaps TRBD1 or TRBD2 (5 bases each). Per the germline V gene, CDR1 is SQVTM and CDR2 is ANQGSEA. V was shortened by 3 bases and J by 4 bases, with 12 bases between the two germline ends. This CDR3 comprises 13 residues. CDR3 region: CSVDGGVGETQYF. CDR3 sequence (DNA): TGCAGCGTTGATGGGGGAGTAGGAGAGACCCAGTACTTC.

Only one count was recorded for this clone. The rearrangement links TRBV4-1 to TRBJ1-2, with 7 bases fitting TRBD1. The V and J ends lost 3 bases and 8 bases, in that order; junction bases with no gene match: 27. In germline, CDR1 is MGHRA, CDR2 YSYEKL. The CDR3 sequence is 20 residues long. DNA for the CDR3: TGCGCCAGCAGCCACCTTATCAGGCCCCTACAGGGGAATAGTCTATCGGGCTACACCTTC. This codes for CASSHLIRPLQGNSLSGYTF.

This chain links TRBV7-9 with TRBJ1-6; possible D gene TRBD1, 5 bases. The CDR3 has 15 amino acids. In germline, CDR1 is SEHNR, CDR2 FQNEAQ (reference sequence). The germline V and J ends were trimmed by 7 bases and 7 bases, with 17 bases remaining between them. The CDR3 loop reads CASTPAQAANSPLHF. The CDR3 bases are TGTGCCAGCACCCCGGCACAGGCGGCAAATTCACCCCTCCACTTT.

The chain employs TRBV5-4 and TRBJ2-3; perhaps TRBD1 as D (6 bases). The CDR3 runs 13 residues. In germline, CDR1 is SGHNT, CDR2 YYREEE (reference sequence). Trimming removed 0 bases from V and 4 bases from J, with 6 bases in between. The CDR3 spells CASSLDRADTQYF. As DNA, the CDR3 is TGTGCCAGCAGCTTGGACAGGGCAGATACGCAGTATTTT. Variable domain in full (rest from reference TRBV5-4 and TRBJ2-3): ETGVTQSPTHLIKTRGQQVTLRCSSQSGHNTVSWYQQALGQGPQFIFQYYREEENGRGNFPPRFSGLQFPNYSSELNVNALELDDSALYLCASSLDRADTQYFGPGTRLTVL.

The chain joins TRBV19 to TRBJ1-2; D is ambiguous. Germline CDR1 reads LNHDA; CDR2 reads SQIVND (reference sequence). With 3 bases removed from V and 4 bases from J, the gap between germline ends came to 9 bases. The CDR3 sequence is 13 residues long. The DNA for the CDR3 is TGTGCCAGTAGTATTTTTTCCTCCTATGGCTACACCTTC. It yields the protein CASSIFSSYGYTF.